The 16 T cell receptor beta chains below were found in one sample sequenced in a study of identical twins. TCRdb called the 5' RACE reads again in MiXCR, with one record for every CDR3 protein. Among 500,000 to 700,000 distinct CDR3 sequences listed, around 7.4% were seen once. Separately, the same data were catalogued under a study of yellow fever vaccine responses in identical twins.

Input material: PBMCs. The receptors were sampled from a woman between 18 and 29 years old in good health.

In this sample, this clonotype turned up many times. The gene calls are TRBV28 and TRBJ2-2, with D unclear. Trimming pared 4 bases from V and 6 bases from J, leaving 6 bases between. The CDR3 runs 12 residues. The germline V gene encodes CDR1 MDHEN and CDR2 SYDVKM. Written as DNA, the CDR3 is TGTGCCAGCAGTTCCTTACCCGGGGAGCTGTTTTTT. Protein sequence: CASSSLPGELFF.

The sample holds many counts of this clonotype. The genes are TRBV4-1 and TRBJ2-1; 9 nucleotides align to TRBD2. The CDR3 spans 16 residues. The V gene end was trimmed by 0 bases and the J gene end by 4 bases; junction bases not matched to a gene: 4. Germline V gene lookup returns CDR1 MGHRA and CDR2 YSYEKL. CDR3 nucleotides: TGCGCCAGCAGCCAAGATCCTAGCGGGACGTACAATGAGCAGTTCTTC. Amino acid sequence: CASSQDPSGTYNEQFF.

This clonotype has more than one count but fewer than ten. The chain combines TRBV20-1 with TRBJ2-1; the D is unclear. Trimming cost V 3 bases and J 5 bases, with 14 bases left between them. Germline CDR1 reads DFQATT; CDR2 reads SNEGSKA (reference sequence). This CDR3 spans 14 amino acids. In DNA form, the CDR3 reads TGCAGTGCTAGTATTACGCTGGTGAACAATGAGCAGTTCTTC. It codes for CSASITLVNNEQFF.

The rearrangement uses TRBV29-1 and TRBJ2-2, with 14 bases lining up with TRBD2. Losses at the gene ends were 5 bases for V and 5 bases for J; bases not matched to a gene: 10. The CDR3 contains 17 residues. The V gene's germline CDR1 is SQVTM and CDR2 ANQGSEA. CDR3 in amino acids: CSVPRLAGGPGTGELFF. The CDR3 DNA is TGCAGCGTTCCCCGACTAGCGGGAGGGCCCGGAACCGGGGAGCTGTTTTTT.

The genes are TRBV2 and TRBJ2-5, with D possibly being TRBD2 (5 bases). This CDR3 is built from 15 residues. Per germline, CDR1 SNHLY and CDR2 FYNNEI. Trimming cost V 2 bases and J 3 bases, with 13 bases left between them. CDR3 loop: CASSESRGNKETQYF. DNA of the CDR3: TGTGCCAGCAGTGAATCTCGGGGTAACAAAGAGACCCAGTACTTC.

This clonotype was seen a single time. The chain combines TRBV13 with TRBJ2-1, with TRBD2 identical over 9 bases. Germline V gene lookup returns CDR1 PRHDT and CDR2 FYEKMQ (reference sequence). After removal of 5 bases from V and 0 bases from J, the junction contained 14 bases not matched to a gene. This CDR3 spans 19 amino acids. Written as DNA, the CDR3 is TGTGCCAGCAGCCCCGGGGGTAGCGGGAGCCCGAGCTCCTACAATGAGCAGTTCTTC. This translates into CASSPGGSGSPSSYNEQFF.

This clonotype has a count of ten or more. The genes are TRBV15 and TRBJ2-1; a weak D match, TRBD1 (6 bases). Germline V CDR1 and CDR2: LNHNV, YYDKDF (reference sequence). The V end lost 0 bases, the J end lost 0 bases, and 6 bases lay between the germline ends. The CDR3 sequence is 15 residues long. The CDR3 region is CATSREGGSYNEQFF. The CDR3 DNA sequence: TGTGCCACCAGCAGAGAAGGGGGCTCCTACAATGAGCAGTTCTTC.

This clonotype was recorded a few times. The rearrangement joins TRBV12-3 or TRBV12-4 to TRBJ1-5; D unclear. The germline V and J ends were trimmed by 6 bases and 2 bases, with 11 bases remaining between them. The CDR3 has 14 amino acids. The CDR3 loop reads CASSSSYGNQPQHF. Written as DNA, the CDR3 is TGTGCCAGCAGCTCTAGTTACGGCAATCAGCCCCAGCATTTT.

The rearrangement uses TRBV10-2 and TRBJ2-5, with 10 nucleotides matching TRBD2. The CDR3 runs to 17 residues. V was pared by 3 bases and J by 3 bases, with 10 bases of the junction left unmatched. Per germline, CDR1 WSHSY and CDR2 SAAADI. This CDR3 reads CASSELPSGGKKETQYF. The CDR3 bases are TGCGCCAGCAGTGAACTTCCTAGCGGGGGTAAAAAAGAGACCCAGTACTTC.

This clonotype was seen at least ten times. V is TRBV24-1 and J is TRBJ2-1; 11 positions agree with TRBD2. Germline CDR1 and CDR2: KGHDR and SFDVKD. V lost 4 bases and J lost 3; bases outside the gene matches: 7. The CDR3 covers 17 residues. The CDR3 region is CATSEPTGTSGYNEQFF. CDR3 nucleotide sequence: TGTGCCACCAGTGAGCCGACCGGGACTAGCGGCTACAATGAGCAGTTCTTC.

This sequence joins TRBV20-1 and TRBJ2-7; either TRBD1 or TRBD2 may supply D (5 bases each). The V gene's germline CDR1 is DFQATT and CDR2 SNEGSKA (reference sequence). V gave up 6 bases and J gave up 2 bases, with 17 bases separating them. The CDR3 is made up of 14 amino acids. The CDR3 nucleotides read TGCAGTGCCACAAGGGGAGTGTTGACCTACGAGCAGTACGTC. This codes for CSATRGVLTYEQYV.

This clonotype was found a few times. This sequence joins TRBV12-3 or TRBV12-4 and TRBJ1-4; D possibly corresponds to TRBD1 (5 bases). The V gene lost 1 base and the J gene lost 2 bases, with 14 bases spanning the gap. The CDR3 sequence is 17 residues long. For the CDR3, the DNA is TGTGCCAGCAGTTTAGGGGTCAGGGTCGCCACTAATGAAAAACTGTTTTTT. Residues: CASSLGVRVATNEKLFF.

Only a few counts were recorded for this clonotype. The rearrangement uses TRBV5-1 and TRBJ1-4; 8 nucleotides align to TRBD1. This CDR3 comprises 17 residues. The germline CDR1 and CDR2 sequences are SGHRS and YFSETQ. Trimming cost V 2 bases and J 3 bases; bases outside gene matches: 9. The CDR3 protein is CASSLTGRGPANEKLFF. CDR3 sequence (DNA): TGCGCCAGCAGCTTAACTGGCAGGGGGCCGGCTAATGAAAAACTGTTTTTT.

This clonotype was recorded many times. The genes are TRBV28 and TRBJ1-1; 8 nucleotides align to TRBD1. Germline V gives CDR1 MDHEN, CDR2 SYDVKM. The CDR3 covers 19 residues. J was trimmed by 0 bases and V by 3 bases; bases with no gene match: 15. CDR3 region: CASSFLPRTGQGMNTEAFF. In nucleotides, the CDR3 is TGTGCCAGCAGTTTCCTTCCCCGGACAGGGCAAGGAATGAACACTGAAGCTTTCTTT.

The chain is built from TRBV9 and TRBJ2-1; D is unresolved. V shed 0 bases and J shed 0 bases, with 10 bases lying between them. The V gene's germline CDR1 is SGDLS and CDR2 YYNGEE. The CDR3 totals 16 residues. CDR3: CASSVGVGSSYNEQFF. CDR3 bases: TGTGCCAGCAGCGTAGGGGTAGGAAGCTCCTACAATGAGCAGTTCTTC.

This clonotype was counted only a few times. CDR3 coding DNA: TGTGCCAGCAGCCAAGAATGGGACTTGGGGGGGGAGACCCAGTACTTC. Amino acid sequence: CASSQEWDLGGETQYF. V usage is TRBV4-2 and J usage is TRBJ2-5; 7 bases are shared with TRBD2. Trimming took 0 bases from V and 5 from J; bases not matched to a gene: 9. This CDR3 is 16 amino acids long. In germline, CDR1 is LGHNA, CDR2 YNFKEQ.